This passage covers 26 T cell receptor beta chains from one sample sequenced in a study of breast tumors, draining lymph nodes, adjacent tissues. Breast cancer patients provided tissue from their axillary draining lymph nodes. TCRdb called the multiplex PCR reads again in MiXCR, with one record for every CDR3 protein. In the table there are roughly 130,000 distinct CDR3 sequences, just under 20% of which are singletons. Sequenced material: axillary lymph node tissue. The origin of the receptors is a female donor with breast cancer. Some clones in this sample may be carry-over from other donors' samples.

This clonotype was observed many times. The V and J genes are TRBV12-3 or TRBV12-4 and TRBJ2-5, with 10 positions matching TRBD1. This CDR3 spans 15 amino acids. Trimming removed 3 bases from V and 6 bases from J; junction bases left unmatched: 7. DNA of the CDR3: TGTGCCAGCAGTTTTGACCGGACAGGGGGACAGACCCAGTACTTC. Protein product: CASSFDRTGGQTQYF.

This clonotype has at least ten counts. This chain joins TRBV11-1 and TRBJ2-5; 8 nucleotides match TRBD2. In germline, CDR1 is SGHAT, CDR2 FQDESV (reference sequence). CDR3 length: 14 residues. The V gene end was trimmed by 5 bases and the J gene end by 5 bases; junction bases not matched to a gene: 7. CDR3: CASSRRGGLETQYF. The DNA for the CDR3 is TGTGCCAGCAGCCGACGGGGGGGCTTGGAGACCCAGTACTTC. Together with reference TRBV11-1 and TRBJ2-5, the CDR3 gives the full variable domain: EAEVAQSPRYKITEKSQAVAFWCDPISGHATLYWYRQILGQGPELLVQFQDESVVDDSQLPKDRFSAERLKGVDSTLKIQPAELGDSAMYLCASSRRGGLETQYFGPGTRLLVL.

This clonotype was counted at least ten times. The CDR3 nucleotides are TGTGCCAGCAGCAAACGGGACAGGGCTTCACCCCTCCACTTT. Its protein is CASSKRDRASPLHF. V usage is TRBV6-1 and J usage is TRBJ1-6; 9 bases agree with TRBD1. Trimming cost V 6 bases and J 9 bases; bases outside gene matches: 6. Per the germline V gene, CDR1 is MNHNS and CDR2 is SASEGT. The CDR3 spans 14 residues.

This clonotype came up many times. CDR3 DNA sequence: TGTGCCAGCAGCTTAGGGGGAAACACCATATATTTT. Translated, it gives CASSLGGNTIYF. This chain links TRBV7-2 with TRBJ1-3; D gene uncertain. Germline CDR1 and CDR2: SGHTA and FQGNSA. The CDR3 consists of 12 residues. Trimming took 1 base from V and 4 from J, leaving 2 bases between them. The full variable domain, rest sourced from reference TRBV7-2 and TRBJ1-3, is GAGVSQSPSNKVTEKGKDVELRCDPISGHTALYWYRQSLGQGLEFLIYFQGNSAPDKSGLPSDRFSAERTGGSVSTLTIQRTQQEDSAVYLCASSLGGNTIYFGEGSWLTVV.

DNA for the CDR3: TGCGCCAGCAGCCAAGAAGGCCAGAACACCGGGGAGCTGTTTTTT. This encodes CASSQEGQNTGELFF. The chain combines TRBV4-1 with TRBJ2-2; D unclear. The CDR3 is 15 residues long. Germline CDR1 is MGHRA and CDR2 is YSYEKL. The V and J ends lost 0 bases and 1 base respectively, with 6 bases between them.

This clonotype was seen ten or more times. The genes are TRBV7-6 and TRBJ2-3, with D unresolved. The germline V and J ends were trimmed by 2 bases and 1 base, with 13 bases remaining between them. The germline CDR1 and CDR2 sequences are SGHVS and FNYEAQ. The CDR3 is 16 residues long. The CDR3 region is CASSLRLRSGTDTQYF. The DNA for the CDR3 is TGTGCCAGCAGCTTACGGCTGCGTTCAGGCACAGATACGCAGTATTTT.

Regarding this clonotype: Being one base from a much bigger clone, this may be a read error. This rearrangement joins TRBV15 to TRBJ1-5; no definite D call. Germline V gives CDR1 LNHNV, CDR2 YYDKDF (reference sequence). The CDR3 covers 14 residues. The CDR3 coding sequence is TGTGCCACCAGCAGAGATCGAGTCAGCCAGCCCCAGCGTTTT. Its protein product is CATSRDRVSQPQRF.

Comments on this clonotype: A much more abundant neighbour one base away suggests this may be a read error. CDR3 sequence: CASSLGDRVGLGYTF. For the CDR3, the DNA is TGCGCCAGCAGCTTGGGCGACAGGGTTGGTCTGGGCTACACCTTC. The V and J genes are TRBV5-1 and TRBJ1-2; the match to TRBD1 covers 7 bases. This CDR3 comprises 15 residues. The V gene end was trimmed by 0 bases and the J gene end by 8 bases; junction bases not matched to a gene: 10. CDR1 is SGHRS, CDR2 YFSETQ, per germline.

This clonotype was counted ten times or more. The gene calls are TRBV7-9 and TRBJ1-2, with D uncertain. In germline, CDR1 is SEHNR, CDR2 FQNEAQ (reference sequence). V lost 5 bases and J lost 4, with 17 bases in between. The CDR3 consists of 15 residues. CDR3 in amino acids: CASSPSAGVGYGYTF. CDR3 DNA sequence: TGTGCCAGCAGCCCCTCCGCCGGGGTTGGCTATGGCTACACCTTC.

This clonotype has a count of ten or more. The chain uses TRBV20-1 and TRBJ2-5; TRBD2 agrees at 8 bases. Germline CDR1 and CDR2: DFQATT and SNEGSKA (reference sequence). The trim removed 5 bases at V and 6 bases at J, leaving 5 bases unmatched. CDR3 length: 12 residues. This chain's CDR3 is CSAQTGGKTQYF. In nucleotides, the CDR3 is TGCAGTGCTCAGACGGGGGGGAAGACCCAGTACTTC.

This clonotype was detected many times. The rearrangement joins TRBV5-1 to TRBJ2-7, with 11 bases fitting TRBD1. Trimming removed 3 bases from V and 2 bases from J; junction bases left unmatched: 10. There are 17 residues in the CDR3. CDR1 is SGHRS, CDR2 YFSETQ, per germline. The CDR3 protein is CASSSRTGGFSAYEQYF. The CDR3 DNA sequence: TGCGCCAGCAGCTCCCGGACAGGGGGCTTTTCCGCCTACGAGCAGTACTTC.

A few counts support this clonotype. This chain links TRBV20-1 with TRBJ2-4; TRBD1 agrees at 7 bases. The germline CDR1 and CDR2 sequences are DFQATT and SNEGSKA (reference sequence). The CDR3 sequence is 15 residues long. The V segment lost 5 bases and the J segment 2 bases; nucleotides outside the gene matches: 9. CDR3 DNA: TGCAGTGCTGAACGACAGGGAAGGACCAAAAACATTCAGTACTTC. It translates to CSAERQGRTKNIQYF.

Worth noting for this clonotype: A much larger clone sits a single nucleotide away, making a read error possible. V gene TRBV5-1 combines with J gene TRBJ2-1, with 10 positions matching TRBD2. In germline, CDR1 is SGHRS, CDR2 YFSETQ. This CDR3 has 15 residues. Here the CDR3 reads CASSSRAGGVDERFF. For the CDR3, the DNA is TGCGCCAGCAGCTCAAGAGCGGGGGGGGTCGATGAGCGGTTCTTC.

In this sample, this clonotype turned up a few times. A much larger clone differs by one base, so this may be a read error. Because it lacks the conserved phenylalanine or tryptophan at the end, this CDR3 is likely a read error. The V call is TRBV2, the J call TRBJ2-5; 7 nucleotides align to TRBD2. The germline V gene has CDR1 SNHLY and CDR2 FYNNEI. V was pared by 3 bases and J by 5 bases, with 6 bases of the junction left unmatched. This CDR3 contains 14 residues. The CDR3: CASSDKAGYETQYL. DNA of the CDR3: TGTGCCAGCAGTGACAAAGCGGGATACGAGACCCAGTACCTC.

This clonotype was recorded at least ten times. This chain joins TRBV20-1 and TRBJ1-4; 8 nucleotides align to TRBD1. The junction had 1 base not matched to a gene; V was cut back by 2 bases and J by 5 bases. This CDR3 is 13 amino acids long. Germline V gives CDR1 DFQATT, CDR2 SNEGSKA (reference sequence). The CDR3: CSARQGANEKLFF. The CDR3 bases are TGCAGTGCTAGACAGGGGGCCAATGAAAAACTGTTTTTT.

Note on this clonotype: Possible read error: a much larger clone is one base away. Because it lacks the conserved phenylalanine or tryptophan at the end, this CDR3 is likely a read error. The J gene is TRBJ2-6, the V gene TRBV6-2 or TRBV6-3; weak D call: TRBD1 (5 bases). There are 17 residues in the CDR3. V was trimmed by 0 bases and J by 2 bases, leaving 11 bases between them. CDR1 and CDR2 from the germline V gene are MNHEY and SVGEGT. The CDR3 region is CASSYSSARAGANVLTS. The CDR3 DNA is TGTGCCAGCAGTTACTCGAGCGCCAGGGCTGGGGCCAACGTCCTGACTTCC.

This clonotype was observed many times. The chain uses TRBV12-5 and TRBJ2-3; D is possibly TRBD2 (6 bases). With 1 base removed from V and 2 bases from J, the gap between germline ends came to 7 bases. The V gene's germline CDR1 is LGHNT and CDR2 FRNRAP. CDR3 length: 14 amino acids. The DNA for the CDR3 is TGTGCTAGTGGTTTGGGGACTACCACAGATACGCAGTATTTT. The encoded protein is CASGLGTTTDTQYF.

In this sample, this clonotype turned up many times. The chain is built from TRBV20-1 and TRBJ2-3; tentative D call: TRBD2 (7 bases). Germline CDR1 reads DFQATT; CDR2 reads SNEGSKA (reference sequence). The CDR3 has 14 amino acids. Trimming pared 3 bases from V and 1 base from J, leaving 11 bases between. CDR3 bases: TGCAGTGCTAGCCGGGGGGCCCGCACAGATACGCAGTATTTT. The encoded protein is CSASRGARTDTQYF.

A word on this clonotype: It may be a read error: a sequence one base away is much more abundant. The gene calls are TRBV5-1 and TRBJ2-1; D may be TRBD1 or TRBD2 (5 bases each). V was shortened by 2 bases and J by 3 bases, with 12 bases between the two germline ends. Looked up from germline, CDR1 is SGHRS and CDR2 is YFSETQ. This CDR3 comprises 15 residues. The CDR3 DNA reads TGCGCCAGCAGCTTCTCGGGGCTGTACTACAATGAGCAGTTCTTC. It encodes CASSFSGLYYNEQFF.

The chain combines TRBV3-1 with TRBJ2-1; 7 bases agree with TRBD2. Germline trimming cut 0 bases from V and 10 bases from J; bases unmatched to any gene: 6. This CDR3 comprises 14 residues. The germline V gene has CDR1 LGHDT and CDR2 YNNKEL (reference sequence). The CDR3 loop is CASSQDGGRGEQFF. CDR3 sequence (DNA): TGTGCCAGCAGCCAAGATGGCGGGAGAGGAGAGCAGTTCTTC.

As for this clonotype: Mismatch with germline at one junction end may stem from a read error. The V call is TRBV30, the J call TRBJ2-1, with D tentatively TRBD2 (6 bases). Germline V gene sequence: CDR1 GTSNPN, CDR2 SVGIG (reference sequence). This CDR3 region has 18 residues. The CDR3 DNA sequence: TGTGCCTGGAGCAGAACTAGCTACCCAACCCGACGCTACAATGAGCGGTTCTTC. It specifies CAWSRTSYPTRRYNERFF.

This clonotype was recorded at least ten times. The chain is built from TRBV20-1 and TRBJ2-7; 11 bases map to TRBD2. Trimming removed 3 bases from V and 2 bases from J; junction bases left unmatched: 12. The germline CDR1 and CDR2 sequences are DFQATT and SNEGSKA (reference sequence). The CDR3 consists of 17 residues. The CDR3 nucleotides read TGCAGTGCTAGCTCTGAAATAGCGGGAGGGGTCCCCTACGAGCAGTACTTC. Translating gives CSASSEIAGGVPYEQYF.

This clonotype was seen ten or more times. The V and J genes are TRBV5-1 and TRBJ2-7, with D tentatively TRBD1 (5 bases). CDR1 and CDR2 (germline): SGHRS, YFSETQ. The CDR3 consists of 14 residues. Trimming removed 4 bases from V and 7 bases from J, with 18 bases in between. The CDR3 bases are TGCGCCAGCAGCCTTCAGACAGCCGACCGGGAGCAGTACTTC. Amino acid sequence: CASSLQTADREQYF. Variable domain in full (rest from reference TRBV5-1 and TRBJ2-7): KAGVTQTPRYLIKTRGQQVTLSCSPISGHRSVSWYQQTPGQGLQFLFEYFSETQRNKGNFPGRFSGRQFSNSRSEMNVSTLELGDSALYLCASSLQTADREQYFGPGTRLTVT.

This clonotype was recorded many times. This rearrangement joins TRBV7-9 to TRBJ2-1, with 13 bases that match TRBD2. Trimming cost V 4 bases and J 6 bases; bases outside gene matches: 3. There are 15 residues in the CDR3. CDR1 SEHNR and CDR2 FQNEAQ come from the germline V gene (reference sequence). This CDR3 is CASSSTSGGANEQFF. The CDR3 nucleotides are TGTGCCAGCAGCTCAACTAGCGGGGGGGCCAATGAGCAGTTCTTC.

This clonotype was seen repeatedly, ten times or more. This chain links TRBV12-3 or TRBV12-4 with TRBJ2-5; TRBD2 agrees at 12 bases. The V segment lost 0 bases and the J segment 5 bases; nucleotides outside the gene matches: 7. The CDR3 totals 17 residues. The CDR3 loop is CASSLAPGLAGRETQYF. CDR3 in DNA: TGTGCCAGCAGTTTAGCCCCGGGACTAGCGGGTAGGGAGACCCAGTACTTC.

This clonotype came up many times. CDR3 region: CASSLAIGGGLNEQYF. Here the CDR3 DNA reads TGTGCCAGCAGCTTAGCTATCGGCGGGGGGCTCAACGAGCAGTACTTC. The V gene is TRBV7-2, the J gene TRBJ2-7, with TRBD2 matching over 8 bases. CDR1 and CDR2 from the germline V gene are SGHTA and FQGNSA. The CDR3 contains 16 residues. V trimming: 0 bases; J trimming: 5 bases; junction bases outside the gene matches: 9.